This T cell receptor (beta chain) was retrieved from a study of T cell changes during pregnancy in multiple sclerosis. TCRdb keeps only in-frame clones here, not all; method: immunoSEQ multiplex PCR. The profile shows tens of thousands of clones, 80% to 95% of them singletons. Germline loops: CDR1 SNHLY, CDR2 FYNNEI. The CDR3 is 13 amino acids. V shed 11 bases and J shed 3 bases, with 16 bases lying between them. The receptor comes from a female donor in good health, enrolled as a control in a pregnancy study. The chain has TRBV2 and TRBJ1-2, with a weak D call TRBD1 (5 bases). The sample consisted of CD4+ T cells from peripheral blood mononuclear cells, taken after pregnancy. CDR3: CAPVRGSYYGYTF. CDR3 nucleotides: TGTGCCCCTGTGCGGGGGTCGTACTATGGCTACACCTTC.